The subject of this entry is one TCR beta chain. Its antigen is unknown. The record originates from a study of T cell responses to AZD1222 COVID-19 vaccine. At the level of the study: Researchers grouped second doses given at about 4 or about 12 weeks into one pool. Findings of the study overall: Sampled repertoires all dated from after the peak T cell response. Breadth and depth of Spike-specific TCRs rose after two AZD1222 doses. Clonal diversity may have been underestimated, and the donors were mostly white British, with more females than males.

The CDR3 totals 17 residues. V was clipped by 1 base and J by 0 bases, with 13 bases between them. Germline-derived CDR1 and CDR2 are SGHTA and FQGNSA. The repertoire was sequenced with immunoSEQ multiplex PCR; TCRdb's copy has only in-frame clones and lacks some. Among approximately 110,000 clones listed, approximately 91% were seen once. The genes are TRBV7-2 and TRBJ1-3, with D tentatively TRBD1 (6 bases). This receptor was obtained from an adult in good health. Specimen: peripheral blood, collected on day 0 of AZD1222 vaccination. The CDR3: CASSLVGTPSSGNTIYF. The DNA for the CDR3 is TGTGCCAGCAGCTTAGTGGGGACACCGAGCTCTGGAAACACCATATATTTT.